This TCR beta chain came from a study of blood T cells in healthy people across ages. V gave up 4 bases and J gave up 8 bases; unmatched junction bases: 15. This CDR3 comprises 16 residues. Germline CDR1 is SGHTA and CDR2 is FQGNSA. This clonotype has only a few counts. Its antigen is not identified. Researchers isolated at least 6 million PBMCs per sample. The second PCR ran roughly 6 to 11 cycles with a sample-barcoded 5' primer and J-beta primers. TCRdb fed the 5' RACE reads into MiXCR, producing one record per CDR3 protein. The sample gives hundreds of thousands of distinct CDR3 sequences, about 48% of which show up once; roughly 12% is in the top ten. General study findings and limits: Higher diversity, along with more naive CD4+ cells, distinguished long-lived donors from aged donors.

The V gene is TRBV7-2, the J gene TRBJ1-2; 8 positions agree with TRBD1. This TCR was sampled from a man aged 25-40 years in good health. The sample comprised blood. The CDR3 here is CASSSYKFQGAGGYTF. CDR3 DNA: TGTGCCAGCAGCTCCTACAAATTTCAGGGGGCGGGGGGCTACACCTTC.